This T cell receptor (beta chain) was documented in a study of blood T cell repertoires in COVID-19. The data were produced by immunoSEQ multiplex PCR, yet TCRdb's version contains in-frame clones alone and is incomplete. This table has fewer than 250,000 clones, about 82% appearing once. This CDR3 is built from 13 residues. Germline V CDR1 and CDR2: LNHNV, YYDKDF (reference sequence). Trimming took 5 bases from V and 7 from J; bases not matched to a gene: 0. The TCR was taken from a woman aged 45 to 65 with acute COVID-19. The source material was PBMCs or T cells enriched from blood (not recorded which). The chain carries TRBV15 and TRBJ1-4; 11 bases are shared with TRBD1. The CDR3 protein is CATSGTGGEKLFF. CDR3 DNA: TGTGCCACCAGCGGGACAGGGGGTGAAAAACTGTTTTTT.